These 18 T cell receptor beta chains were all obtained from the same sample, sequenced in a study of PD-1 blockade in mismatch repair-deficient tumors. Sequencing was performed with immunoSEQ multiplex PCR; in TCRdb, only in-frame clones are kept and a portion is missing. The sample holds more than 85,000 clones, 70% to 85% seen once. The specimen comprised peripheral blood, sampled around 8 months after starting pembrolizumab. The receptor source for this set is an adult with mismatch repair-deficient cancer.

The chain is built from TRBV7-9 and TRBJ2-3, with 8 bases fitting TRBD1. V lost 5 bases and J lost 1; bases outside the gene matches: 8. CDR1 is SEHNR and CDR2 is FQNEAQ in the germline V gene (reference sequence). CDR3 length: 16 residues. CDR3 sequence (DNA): TGTGCCAGCAGCCCAAATCCGGGACAGGGCACAGATACGCAGTATTTT. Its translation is CASSPNPGQGTDTQYF.

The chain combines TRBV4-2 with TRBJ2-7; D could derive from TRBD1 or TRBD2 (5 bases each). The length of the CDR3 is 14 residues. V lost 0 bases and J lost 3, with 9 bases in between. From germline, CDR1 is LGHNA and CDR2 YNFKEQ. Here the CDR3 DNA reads TGTGCCAGCAGCCAAGATTGGGGGAACTACGAGCAGTACTTC. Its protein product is CASSQDWGNYEQYF.

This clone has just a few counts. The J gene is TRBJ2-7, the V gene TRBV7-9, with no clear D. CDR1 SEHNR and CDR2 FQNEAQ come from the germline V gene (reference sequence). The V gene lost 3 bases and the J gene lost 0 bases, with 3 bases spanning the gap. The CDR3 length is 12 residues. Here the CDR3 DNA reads TGTGCCAGCAGCTTTCCCTCCTACGAGCAGTACTTC. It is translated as CASSFPSYEQYF.

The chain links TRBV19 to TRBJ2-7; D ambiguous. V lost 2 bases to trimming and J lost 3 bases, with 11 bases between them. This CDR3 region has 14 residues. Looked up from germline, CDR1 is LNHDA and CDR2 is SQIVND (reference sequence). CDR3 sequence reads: CASSIQKGFYEQYF. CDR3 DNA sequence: TGTGCCAGTAGTATACAGAAAGGGTTCTACGAGCAGTACTTC.

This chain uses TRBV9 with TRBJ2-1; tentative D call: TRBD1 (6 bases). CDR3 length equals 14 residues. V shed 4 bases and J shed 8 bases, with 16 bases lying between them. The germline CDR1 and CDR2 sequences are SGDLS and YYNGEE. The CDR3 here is CASSTGTRGDEQFF. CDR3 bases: TGTGCCAGCAGCACAGGGACCCGAGGCGATGAGCAGTTCTTC. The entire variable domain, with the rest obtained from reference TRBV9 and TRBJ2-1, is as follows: DSGVTQTPKHLITATGQRVTLRCSPRSGDLSVYWYQQSLDQGLQFLIQYYNGEERAKGNILERFSAQQFPDLHSELNLSSLELGDSALYFCASSTGTRGDEQFFGPGTRLTVL.

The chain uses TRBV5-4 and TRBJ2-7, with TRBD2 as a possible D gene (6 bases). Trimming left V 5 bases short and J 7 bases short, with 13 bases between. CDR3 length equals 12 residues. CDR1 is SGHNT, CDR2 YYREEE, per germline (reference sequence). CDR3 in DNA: TGTGCCAGCAGTCCAGGGAGGCAAGAGCAGTACTTC. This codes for CASSPGRQEQYF.

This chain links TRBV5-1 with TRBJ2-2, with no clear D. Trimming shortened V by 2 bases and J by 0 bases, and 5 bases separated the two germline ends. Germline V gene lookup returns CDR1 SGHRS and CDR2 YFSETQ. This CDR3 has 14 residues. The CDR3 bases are TGCGCCAGCAGCTTAGAACCGAACACCGGGGAGCTGTTTTTT. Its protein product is CASSLEPNTGELFF.

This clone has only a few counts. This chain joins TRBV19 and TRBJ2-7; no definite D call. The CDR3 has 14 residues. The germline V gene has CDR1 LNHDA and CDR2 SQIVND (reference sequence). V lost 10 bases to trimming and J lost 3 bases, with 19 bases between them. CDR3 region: CATSLPGLSYEQYF. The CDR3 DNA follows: TGTGCCACCTCACTTCCGGGCCTGAGCTACGAGCAGTACTTC.

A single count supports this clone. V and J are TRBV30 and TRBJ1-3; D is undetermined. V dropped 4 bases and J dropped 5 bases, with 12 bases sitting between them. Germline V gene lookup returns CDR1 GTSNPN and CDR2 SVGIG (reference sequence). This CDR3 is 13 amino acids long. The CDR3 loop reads CAWTEFARNTIYF. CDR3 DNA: TGTGCCTGGACGGAGTTTGCCAGAAACACCATATATTTT.

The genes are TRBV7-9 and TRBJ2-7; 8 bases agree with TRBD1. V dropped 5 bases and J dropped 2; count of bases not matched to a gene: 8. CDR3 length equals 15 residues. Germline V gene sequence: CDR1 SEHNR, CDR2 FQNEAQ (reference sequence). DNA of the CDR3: TGTGCCAGCAGCCCCAGTCGGGACAGGACCTACGAGCAGTACTTC. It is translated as CASSPSRDRTYEQYF.

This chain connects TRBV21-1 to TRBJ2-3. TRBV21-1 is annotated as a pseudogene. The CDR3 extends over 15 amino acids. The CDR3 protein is CASSFPSRSTDTQYF. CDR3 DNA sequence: TGTGCCAGCAGTTTCCCCTCAAGGAGCACAGATACGCAGTATTTT.

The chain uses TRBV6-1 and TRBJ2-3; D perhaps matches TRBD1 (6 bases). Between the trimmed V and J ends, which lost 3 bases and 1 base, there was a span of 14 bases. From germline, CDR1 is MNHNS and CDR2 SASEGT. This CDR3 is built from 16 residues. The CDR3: CASSDGAGQCTDTQYF. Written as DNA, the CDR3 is TGTGCCAGCAGTGACGGAGCAGGACAGTGCACAGATACGCAGTATTTT.

The CDR3 coding sequence is TGCGCCAGCAGCCCAAGACAGGGTCAATCAGAGACCCAGTACTTC. This encodes CASSPRQGQSETQYF. The chain links TRBV5-1 to TRBJ2-5; TRBD1 matches 7 bases. The CDR3 has 15 amino acids. Germline loops: CDR1 SGHRS, CDR2 YFSETQ. Unmatched junction bases numbered 10, after V lost 4 bases and J lost 4 bases.

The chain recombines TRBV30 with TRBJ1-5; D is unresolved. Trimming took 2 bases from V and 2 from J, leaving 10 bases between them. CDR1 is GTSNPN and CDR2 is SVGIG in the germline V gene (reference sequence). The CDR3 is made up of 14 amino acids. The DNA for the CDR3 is TGTGCCTGGAGTCCCAGATTGGGCAATCAGCCCCAGCATTTT. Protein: CAWSPRLGNQPQHF.

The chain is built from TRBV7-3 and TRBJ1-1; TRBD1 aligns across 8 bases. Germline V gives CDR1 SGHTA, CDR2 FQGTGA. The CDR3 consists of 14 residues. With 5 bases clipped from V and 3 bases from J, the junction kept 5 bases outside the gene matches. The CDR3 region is CASSAGGADTEAFF. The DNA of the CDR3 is TGTGCCAGCAGCGCAGGGGGCGCCGACACTGAAGCTTTCTTT.

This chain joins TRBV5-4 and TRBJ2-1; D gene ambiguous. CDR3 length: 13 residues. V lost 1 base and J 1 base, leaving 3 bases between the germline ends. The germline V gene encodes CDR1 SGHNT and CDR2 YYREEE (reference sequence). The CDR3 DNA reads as TGTGCCAGCAGCTTGTATTCCTACAATGAGCAGTTCTTC. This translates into CASSLYSYNEQFF.

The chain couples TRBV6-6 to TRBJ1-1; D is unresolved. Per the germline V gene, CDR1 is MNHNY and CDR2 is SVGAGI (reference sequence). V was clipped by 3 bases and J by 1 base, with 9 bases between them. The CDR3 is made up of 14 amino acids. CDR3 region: CASSYIIRNTEAFF. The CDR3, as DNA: TGTGCCAGCAGTTATATAATTCGGAACACTGAAGCTTTCTTT.

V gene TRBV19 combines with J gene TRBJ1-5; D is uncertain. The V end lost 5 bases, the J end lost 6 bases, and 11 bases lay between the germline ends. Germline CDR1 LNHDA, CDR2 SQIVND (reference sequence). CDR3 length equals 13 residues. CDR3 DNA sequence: TGTGCCAGTAGTCCACGGACGACTCAGCCCCAGCATTTT. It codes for CASSPRTTQPQHF.